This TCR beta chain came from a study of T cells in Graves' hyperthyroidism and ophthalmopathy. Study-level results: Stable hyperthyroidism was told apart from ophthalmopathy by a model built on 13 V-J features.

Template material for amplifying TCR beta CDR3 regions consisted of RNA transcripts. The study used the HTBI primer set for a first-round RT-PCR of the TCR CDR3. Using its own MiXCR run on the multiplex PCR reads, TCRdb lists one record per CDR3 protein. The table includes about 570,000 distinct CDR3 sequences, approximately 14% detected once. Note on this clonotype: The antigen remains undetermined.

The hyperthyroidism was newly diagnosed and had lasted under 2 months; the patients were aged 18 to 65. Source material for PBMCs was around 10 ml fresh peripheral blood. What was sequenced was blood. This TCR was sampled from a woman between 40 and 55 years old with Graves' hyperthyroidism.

The CDR3 loop is CASSQAGATEAFF. The CDR3 coding sequence is TGTGCCAGCAGCCAAGCTGGGGCCACTGAAGCTTTCTTT. The V call is TRBV3-1, the J call TRBJ1-1, with D tentatively TRBD1 (5 bases). The V and J ends lost 1 base and 4 bases respectively, with 7 bases between them. The CDR3 contains 13 residues. Germline values: CDR1 LGHDT, CDR2 YNNKEL (reference sequence).